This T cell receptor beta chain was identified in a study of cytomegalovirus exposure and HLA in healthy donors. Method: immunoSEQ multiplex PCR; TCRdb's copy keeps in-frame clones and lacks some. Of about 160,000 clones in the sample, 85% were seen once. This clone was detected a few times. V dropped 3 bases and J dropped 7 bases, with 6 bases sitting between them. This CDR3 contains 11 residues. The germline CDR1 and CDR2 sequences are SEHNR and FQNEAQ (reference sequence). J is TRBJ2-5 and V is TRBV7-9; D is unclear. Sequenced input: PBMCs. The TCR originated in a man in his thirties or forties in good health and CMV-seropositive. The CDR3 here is CASSFGWTQYF. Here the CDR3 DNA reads TGTGCCAGCAGCTTCGGTTGGACCCAGTACTTC.